The 19 T cell receptor beta chains below all came from one sample that was sequenced in a study of lymphopenia after photon versus proton radiotherapy. Some clones are missing from TCRdb's copy, which holds only in-frame ones; the method was immunoSEQ multiplex PCR. The profile shows some 40,000 clones, approximately 86% of them singletons. The sequenced sample was peripheral blood, obtained from a patient treated with proton-based radiotherapy. The receptors derive from a woman in her sixties or seventies with pancreatic cancer. Some clones in this sample may be carry-over from other donors' samples.

The chain recombines TRBV15 with TRBJ2-7; 13 bases fit TRBD2. Germline V gives CDR1 LNHNV, CDR2 YYDKDF (reference sequence). This CDR3 comprises 18 residues. V lost 0 bases, J lost 3 bases, and 8 bases stayed unmatched. Written as DNA, the CDR3 is TGTGCCACCAGCAGAGATGGGGAACTAGCGGGGGGGATCTACGAGCAGTACTTC. It specifies CATSRDGELAGGIYEQYF.

This chain links TRBV14 with TRBJ1-1, with D hard to call. Trimming took off 4 bases at V and 6 bases at J, with 18 bases between the two ends. The CDR3 is 15 residues long. Germline V gives CDR1 SGHDN, CDR2 FVKESK. The CDR3 DNA follows: TGTGCCAGCAGCCGAGGGCGTCTTTATGTAGCTGAAGCTTTCTTT. Translation gives CASSRGRLYVAEAFF.

The rearrangement joins TRBV7-9 to TRBJ2-1; D unresolved. V dropped 7 bases and J dropped 5 bases, with 12 bases sitting between them. Germline CDR1 reads SEHNR; CDR2 reads FQNEAQ (reference sequence). There are 13 residues in the CDR3. The CDR3 sequence is CASTLTSDNEQFF. The CDR3 DNA is TGTGCCAGCACCCTAACTTCGGACAATGAGCAGTTCTTC.

CDR3 in DNA: TGTGCCAGCAGCACCCCGGACGCCGCGGAGAGCACCGGGGAGCTGTTTTTT. This codes for CASSTPDAAESTGELFF. The J gene is TRBJ2-2, the V gene TRBV7-9; D not certain. Germline-derived CDR1 and CDR2 are SEHNR and FQNEAQ (reference sequence). This CDR3 spans 17 amino acids. With 5 bases removed from V and 4 bases from J, the gap between germline ends came to 20 bases. Looking up the rest from reference TRBV7-9 and TRBJ2-2 gives the full variable domain: DTGVSQNPRHKITKRGQNVTFRCDPISEHNRLYWYRQTLGQGPEFLTYFQNEAQLEKSRLLSDRFSAERPKGSFSTLEIQRTEQGDSAMYLCASSTPDAAESTGELFFGEGSRLTVL.

The CDR3 region is CASSPGQRHEQYF. The CDR3 DNA follows: TGTGCCAGCTCACCGGGACAGCGTCACGAGCAGTACTTC. The V call is TRBV18, the J call TRBJ2-7; 7 bases match TRBD1. The germline gives CDR1 KGHSH, CDR2 LQKENI. The CDR3 is 13 residues long. Unmatched junction bases numbered 4, after V lost 3 bases and J lost 5 bases.

The CDR3 DNA follows: TGCGCCAGCAGCCGGGAGGGCAGCTACACCGGGGAGCTGTTTTTT. The encoded protein is CASSREGSYTGELFF. This chain links TRBV5-1 with TRBJ2-2; 8 nucleotides line up with TRBD2. V lost 4 bases to trimming and J lost 3 bases; unmatched junction nucleotides: 5. Germline V gene sequence: CDR1 SGHRS, CDR2 YFSETQ. The CDR3 length is 15 residues.

This chain links TRBV6-5 with TRBJ2-7, with TRBD2 identical over 7 bases. The ends lost 6 bases at V and 6 bases at J; junction bases unmatched: 14. The germline V gene encodes CDR1 MNHEY and CDR2 SVGAGI. The CDR3 extends over 15 amino acids. The CDR3 here is CASSRTLGGAGEQYF. In DNA form, the CDR3 reads TGTGCCAGCAGCCGCACATTGGGAGGGGCAGGCGAGCAGTACTTC.

V is TRBV27 and J is TRBJ1-2, with 8 nucleotides matching TRBD1. CDR3 length equals 14 residues. With V trimmed by 6 bases and J by 2 bases, 5 bases remained unmatched. Germline CDR1 is MNHEY and CDR2 is SMNVEV (reference sequence). The CDR3 DNA is TGTGCCAGCAGCCCTGACAGGGGCAACTATGGCTACACCTTC. Amino acid sequence: CASSPDRGNYGYTF.

The chain is built from TRBV19 and TRBJ1-2; D remains ambiguous. V lost 3 bases and J lost 0, with 5 bases in between. Per germline, CDR1 LNHDA and CDR2 SQIVND (reference sequence). The CDR3 is 13 amino acids. The CDR3 sequence: CASSMTANYGYTF. Here the CDR3 DNA reads TGTGCCAGTAGTATGACGGCTAACTATGGCTACACCTTC.

The chain couples TRBV27 to TRBJ2-3; 8 positions agree with TRBD2. There are 18 residues in the CDR3. After removal of 7 bases from V and 0 bases from J, the junction contained 15 bases not matched to a gene. CDR1 and CDR2 from the germline V gene are MNHEY and SMNVEV (reference sequence). The CDR3 nucleotides are TGTGCCAGCACTCCTCGCGTTTTTCGGGAGGGCAGCACAGATACGCAGTATTTT. Translating it yields CASTPRVFREGSTDTQYF.

The CDR3 here is CASSLAGQGSDQPQHF. The CDR3 DNA sequence: TGTGCCAGCAGCTTGGCGGGACAGGGGTCCGATCAGCCCCAGCATTTT. The genes are TRBV5-4 and TRBJ1-5; TRBD1 aligns across 10 bases. V lost 0 bases and J lost 5; bases outside the gene matches: 5. Per the germline V gene, CDR1 is SGHNT and CDR2 is YYREEE (reference sequence). CDR3 length: 16 amino acids.

The V gene is TRBV5-1, the J gene TRBJ2-5; D possibly corresponds to TRBD2 (5 bases). This CDR3 contains 15 residues. The germline V and J ends were trimmed by 0 bases and 2 bases, with 11 bases remaining between them. Germline V lookup: CDR1 SGHRS, CDR2 YFSETQ. The CDR3, as DNA: TGCGCCAGCAGCTTGGCCGGGGTCCTACAAGAGACCCAGTACTTC. As protein: CASSLAGVLQETQYF.

The J gene is TRBJ2-3, the V gene TRBV5-5; D ambiguous. Trimming removed 1 base from V and 0 bases from J, with 6 bases in between. The CDR3 contains 14 residues. Germline CDR1 is SGHKS and CDR2 is YYEKEE (reference sequence). The CDR3 DNA is TGTGCCAGCAGCTTGTGGGCTAGCACAGATACGCAGTATTTT. This gives the protein CASSLWASTDTQYF.

The chain carries TRBV7-2 and TRBJ2-1; 7 nucleotides agree with TRBD2. With V trimmed by 3 bases and J by 10 bases, 6 bases remained unmatched. CDR1 is SGHTA, CDR2 FQGNSA, per germline. CDR3 length equals 13 residues. CDR3: CASSFGVGGEQFF. DNA for the CDR3: TGTGCCAGCAGCTTCGGAGTGGGAGGGGAGCAGTTCTTC.

The rearrangement uses TRBV28 and TRBJ1-2, with TRBD1 as a possible D gene (5 bases). Germline V gene sequence: CDR1 MDHEN, CDR2 SYDVKM. Deletions cut 3 bases from V and 2 bases from J, with 7 bases between. The CDR3 is made up of 13 amino acids. Here the CDR3 DNA reads TGTGCCAGCAGTTTGTCAGGGAACTATGGCTACACCTTC. Protein: CASSLSGNYGYTF.

The chain joins TRBV28 to TRBJ1-4, with 7 nucleotides matching TRBD1. Trimming at V came to 5 bases and at J to 3 bases, leaving 6 bases not matched to a gene. CDR1 and CDR2 from the germline V gene are MDHEN and SYDVKM. CDR3 size: 15 residues. This CDR3 reads CASSPPGTANEKLFF. The CDR3 nucleotides read TGTGCCAGCAGTCCCCCGGGGACAGCTAATGAAAAACTGTTTTTT.

This rearrangement joins TRBV7-6 to TRBJ2-7; 10 bases line up with TRBD1. The CDR3 consists of 18 residues. J lost 2 bases, V lost 1 base, and 11 bases had no gene match. The germline V gene has CDR1 SGHVS and CDR2 FNYEAQ. CDR3: CASSLVGGTGQGPYEQYF. The DNA of the CDR3 is TGTGCCAGCAGCTTAGTTGGGGGGACGGGACAGGGGCCCTACGAGCAGTACTTC.

The chain carries TRBV5-6 and TRBJ2-7, with a weak D call TRBD2 (6 bases). Germline V gene sequence: CDR1 SGHDT, CDR2 YYEEEE. Between the trimmed V and J ends, which lost 4 bases and 2 bases, there was a span of 10 bases. The CDR3 runs 13 residues. DNA for the CDR3: TGTGCCAGCAGCGGCGGGACGGCCTACGAGCAGTACTTC. Residues: CASSGGTAYEQYF.

The CDR3 DNA is TGTGCCAGCAGCTTCAACGGCGGGAGGGACCCAGATACGCAGTATTTT. Translation: CASSFNGGRDPDTQYF. The chain employs TRBV5-4 and TRBJ2-3; 9 bases match TRBD2. From germline, CDR1 is SGHNT and CDR2 YYREEE (reference sequence). This CDR3 is built from 16 residues. J lost 4 bases, V lost 2 bases, and 8 bases had no gene match. Using reference TRBV5-4 and TRBJ2-3 for the parts outside the CDR3, the full variable domain is ETGVTQSPTHLIKTRGQQVTLRCSSQSGHNTVSWYQQALGQGPQFIFQYYREEENGRGNFPPRFSGLQFPNYSSELNVNALELDDSALYLCASSFNGGRDPDTQYFGPGTRLTVL.